The following is a T cell receptor beta chain sequence with its context. Its antigen remains unidentified. Base qualities are not provided; no much larger clone lies one nucleotide away. TCRbeta CDR3 regions were amplified from genomic DNA by means of the immunoSEQ Assay, a bias-controlled multiplex PCR. Under the source paper's analysis protocol: Within the assay, amplification of reference gene primers was used to estimate how many nucleated cells each sample contained. To quantify the absolute abundance of each unique TCRbeta CDR3 rearrangement, sequence reads were collapsed and filtered. Productive Simpson clonality was computed per sample as the square root of Simpson's diversity index over productive rearrangements. TCRdb carries this immuneACCESS record with in-frame sequences only. Its versions omit some clonotypes, under half of them owing to an unresolved V gene in the studies checked, with the rest unexplained. V and J calls plus clone size are reproduced from that table; the DNA served to infer D and trimming. The sample table lists about 180,000 clones, 70% to 90% of them with a count of one. The ten largest account for around 8.6% of the sample.

This sample was included in a study of blood T cell repertoires in COVID-19 (dated by TCRdb to the early 2020s). With respect to the entire study: Collaborator samples came from the United States, Italy and Spain and covered acute and convalescent phases of COVID-19. The prospective study material was composed of cDNA or gDNA derived from T cells, B-cell-depleted T cells, or PBMCs. Subjects who had been exposed to COVID-19, were actively infected with it, or had recovered from it provided the deeply sampled blood TCRbeta repertoires that made up the dataset. The repertoires were released in a freely available public database intended as a resource for research on the immune response to SARS-CoV-2. The samples were drawn from the first 160 participants of the ongoing ImmuneRACE study and from about 1,200 subjects provided by 6 global collaborators. A de-identified subject ID, COVID-19 status, age in years and sex were almost always included in the sample metadata. Where available, HLA class I and class II types were obtained from metadata supplied by the sample provider rather than from assay-based typing.

Results the study describes overall, beyond this receptor: The quantity of clinical and demographic metadata differed by source and by participant and was supplied without curation.

From cysteine to phenylalanine, the CDR3 is 16 amino acids long. CDR3 DNA only is kept here, 48 bases in frame from base 1. Compared with germline, V lacks 6 bases and J lacks 4 bases; bases without a gene match: 6. The germline V gene (reference sequence) sets CDR1 to SGHKS and CDR2 to YYEKEE. Each collaborating institution followed its own protocols to collect whole blood in K2EDTA tubes. Collaborator samples were shipped for TCRbeta analysis as frozen whole blood, isolated PBMCs, or DNA extracted from either sample type. The sequence came from a man in his fifties with active or convalescent COVID-19. Source material: peripheral blood. The rearranged segments are TRBV5-5 and TRBJ2-3, with 15 middle bases fitting TRBD2. The CDR3 here reads CASNDGLAGGPDTQYF. At the DNA level, the sequence is TGTGCCAGCAACGACGGACTAGCGGGGGGGCCAGATACGCAGTATTTT.